This is a list of T cell receptor beta chains from one sample in a study of control samples from healthy donors and cancer patients. Using immunoSEQ multiplex PCR, the repertoire was profiled, and TCRdb retains in-frame clones only, with some absent. The sample consists of some 190,000 clones, over 80% of them appearing once. The source material was blood. The receptors here all came from a man aged 25 to 40 in good health. CDR3s include the opening cysteine and the closing phenylalanine or tryptophan.

v_gene	j_gene	CDR3aa
TRBV2	TRBJ2-5	CASEQDRETQYF
TRBV2	TRBJ2-2	CASLPGTVHTGELFF
TRBV19	TRBJ2-7	CASRFGGGQTYEQYF
TRBV7-2	TRBJ1-6	CASSLGGTVLNSPLHF
TRBV27	TRBJ1-1	CASNAGTGLNTEAFF
TRBV9	TRBJ2-5	CASSVGLLDPRETQYF
TRBV6-6	TRBJ2-1	CASSYYQGYNEQFF
TRBV18	TRBJ2-2	CASSPPGGPNTGELFF
TRBV18	TRBJ1-1	CASSQSTSNTEAFF
TRBV15	TRBJ2-1	CATSRQIGSSYNEQFF
TRBV2	TRBJ2-7	CAGGGASYEQYF
TRBV6-6	TRBJ1-3	CASTTGGRNTIYF
TRBV7-8	TRBJ1-4	CASSQRQGVEKLFF
TRBV6-5	TRBJ1-2	CASRQDSRPLYGYTF
TRBV6-1	TRBJ2-7	CASSASAGQVRGEQYF
TRBV7-4	TRBJ1-4	CASSQTSPAAGKNEKLFF
TRBV30	TRBJ1-5	CACSRGPGNQPQHF
TRBV19	TRBJ2-3	CASSLNTGASTDTQYF
TRBV5-5	TRBJ2-3	CASSLRAGGTDTQYF
TRBV19	TRBJ1-5	CASSPDNSNQPQHF
TRBV7-6	TRBJ1-6	CASSLGLGSPLHF
TRBV30	TRBJ2-7	CAWSPDSSGEQYF
TRBV4-1	TRBJ1-5	CASSHLTADQPQHF
TRBV6-4	TRBJ1-1	CASSDGFEAFF
TRBV13	TRBJ2-3	CASSLVGDGTTDTQYF
TRBV11-2	TRBJ1-2	CASSPPFGVSNVRGYGYTF
TRBV7-9	TRBJ2-1	CASSPLDEQFF
TRBV28	TRBJ1-5	CASSQGQGPQPQHF
TRBV15	TRBJ1-5	CATSRDQGPNQPQHF
TRBV6-1	TRBJ2-2	CASSGGAGHQTGELFF
TRBV19	TRBJ1-1	CASSIRMNTEAFF
TRBV7-2	TRBJ2-3	CASSPTGTRSTDTQYF
TRBV27	TRBJ2-1	CASSLWGSGNEQFF
TRBV29-1	TRBJ1-1	CSVESGANTEAFF
TRBV9	TRBJ2-1	CASSVVGSGVYNEQFF
TRBV5-6	TRBJ1-6	CASSLTGGLDSPLHF
TRBV25-1	TRBJ2-2	CASSAWGAGNTGELFF
TRBV7-8	TRBJ2-7	CASSLVGGQGSYEQYF
TRBV6-6	TRBJ2-4	CASSTGEGNIQYF
TRBV4-1	TRBJ1-1	CASSQDVRTEAFF
TRBV5-6	TRBJ2-3	CASSLFTGGLKADTQYF
TRBV19	TRBJ1-5	CASSIGDRRAYSNQPQHF
TRBV4-1	TRBJ2-7	CASSQDGAGKIYEQYF
TRBV15	TRBJ1-1	CATSRDRGRNTEAFF
TRBV5-4	TRBJ2-1	CASTLAGGLNEQFF
TRBV19	TRBJ2-1	CASNTGTSYNEQFF
TRBV10-3	TRBJ2-7	CAISPRTGREQYF
TRBV14	TRBJ1-2	CASSQDHAGALYGYTF
TRBV5-1	TRBJ2-3	CASSLAKRGFGVGTDTQYF
TRBV11-2	TRBJ1-2	CASSLDGGIRYTF
TRBV12-3/TRBV12-4	TRBJ2-7	CASSDGYEQYF